These 21 T cell receptor beta chains came from one sample sequenced in a study of T cells in Graves' hyperthyroidism and ophthalmopathy. What was amplified from RNA transcripts were TCR beta CDR3 regions. First-round RT-PCR with HTBI primers amplified the TCR CDR3 region. Via MiXCR, TCRdb re-called the multiplex PCR reads, giving one row per CDR3 protein. The sample includes around 350,000 distinct CDR3 sequences, over 15% of them seen just once. What was sequenced was blood. The source of these receptors is a woman between 18 and 30 years old with Graves' hyperthyroidism.

This clonotype was detected many times. This CDR3 is CASSEMGTGELFF. In DNA, the CDR3 is TGTGCCAGCAGTGAGATGGGGACCGGGGAGCTGTTTTTT. The gene calls are TRBV2 and TRBJ2-2; D is unresolved. The ends were cut back, 3 bases at V and 5 bases at J, with 7 bases in the middle. CDR1 and CDR2 (germline): SNHLY, FYNNEI. The CDR3 is made up of 13 amino acids.

This clonotype was detected ten times or more. V usage is TRBV6-5 and J usage is TRBJ2-5, with TRBD2 matching over 8 bases. Germline lookup yields CDR1 MNHEY and CDR2 SVGAGI. The CDR3 is made up of 12 amino acids. The V segment lost 5 bases and the J segment 7 bases; nucleotides outside the gene matches: 3. The CDR3 sequence is CASSTSGATQYF. The DNA of the CDR3 is TGTGCCAGCAGTACTAGCGGCGCGACCCAGTACTTC.

Many counts were recorded for this clonotype. CDR3 coding DNA: TGTGCCAGCACCCTGGACAGGGTTGGCTACACCTTC. This encodes CASTLDRVGYTF. The rearrangement uses TRBV2 and TRBJ1-2; 8 bases map to TRBD1. Germline CDR1 and CDR2: SNHLY and FYNNEI. The CDR3 contains 12 residues. V was pared by 7 bases and J by 7 bases, with 5 bases of the junction left unmatched.

In its sample, this clonotype was seen many times. This chain connects TRBV20-1 to TRBJ1-2, with TRBD1 as a possible D gene (5 bases). Germline V gives CDR1 DFQATT, CDR2 SNEGSKA (reference sequence). Trimming stripped 1 base from V and 4 bases from J, with 13 bases between. CDR3 size: 14 residues. The CDR3 protein is CSARGGQITYGYTF. In DNA, the CDR3 is TGCAGTGCTAGAGGGGGCCAGATCACCTATGGCTACACCTTC.

This clonotype was picked up a small number of times. This rearrangement joins TRBV18 to TRBJ1-1, with D unclear. This CDR3 is built from 14 residues. The V gene's germline CDR1 is KGHSH and CDR2 LQKENI. Trimming stripped 3 bases from V and 0 bases from J, with 8 bases between. Here the CDR3 DNA reads TGTGCCAGCTCACCCAACCTAATGAACACTGAAGCTTTCTTT. Its protein is CASSPNLMNTEAFF.

The J gene is TRBJ2-6, the V gene TRBV28; TRBD2 is a possible D gene (5 bases). Germline V lookup: CDR1 MDHEN, CDR2 SYDVKM. V lost 3 bases and J lost 0, with 15 bases in between. The length of the CDR3 is 18 residues. CDR3 nucleotide sequence: TGTGCCAGCAGTTTGGGTGTCCTAGCCACCTCTGGGGCCAACGTCCTGACTTTC. Amino acids: CASSLGVLATSGANVLTF.

In this sample, this clonotype turned up many times. The chain carries TRBV12-3 or TRBV12-4 and TRBJ2-2, with D perhaps TRBD2 (7 bases). CDR3 length: 15 residues. With 2 bases removed from V and 5 bases from J, the gap between germline ends came to 12 bases. CDR3 coding DNA: TGTGCCAGCAGTTTAACCGGGGGGCGAACCGGGGAGCTGTTTTTT. Protein sequence: CASSLTGGRTGELFF.

Written as DNA, the CDR3 is TGTGCCAGCAGTTACTCCTGGGGACAGGGGACCGGGGAGCTGTTTTTT. It codes for CASSYSWGQGTGELFF. V and J are TRBV6-5 and TRBJ2-2, with TRBD1 matching over 10 bases. With V trimmed by 0 bases and J by 5 bases, 3 bases remained unmatched. Germline-derived CDR1 and CDR2 are MNHEY and SVGAGI. The CDR3 consists of 16 residues.

This clonotype was observed at least ten times. The V gene is TRBV12-3 or TRBV12-4, the J gene TRBJ2-5, with 7 positions matching TRBD1. Trimming cost V 5 bases and J 2 bases; bases outside gene matches: 5. The CDR3 runs 14 residues. The CDR3 region has the DNA TGTGCCAGCAGTCCTCGACAGGGACAAGAGACCCAGTACTTC. Protein: CASSPRQGQETQYF.

Ten or more counts support this clonotype. The chain uses TRBV30 and TRBJ2-2, with D possibly matching TRBD2 (6 bases). Trimming removed 0 bases from V and 5 bases from J, with 7 bases in between. The CDR3 is 13 amino acids. CDR1 and CDR2 (germline): GTSNPN, SVGIG (reference sequence). CDR3 protein: CAWSVRETGELFF. The CDR3 coding sequence is TGTGCCTGGAGTGTACGGGAGACCGGGGAGCTGTTTTTT.

This clonotype was detected many times. This rearrangement joins TRBV6-1 to TRBJ2-7; 10 bases align to TRBD1. The CDR3 has 13 amino acids. Germline V gene sequence: CDR1 MNHNS, CDR2 SASEGT. J lost 6 bases, V lost 5 bases, and 4 bases had no gene match. This CDR3 reads CASSRDRGSEQYF. The CDR3 DNA is TGTGCCAGCAGTCGGGACAGGGGATCCGAGCAGTACTTC.

Remarks on this clonotype: One end of the junction does not line up with germline, which may come from a read error. This chain uses TRBV6-5 with TRBJ1-2, with D unresolved. Germline V gene lookup returns CDR1 MNHEY and CDR2 SVGAGI. The CDR3 extends over 13 amino acids. CDR3 in DNA: TGTGCCAGCAGTTACTCCTTCTACTATGGTTACACCTTC. Amino acids: CASSYSFYYGYTF.

This clonotype was seen many times. V usage is TRBV11-2 and J usage is TRBJ1-1; no firm D call. The CDR3 is made up of 13 amino acids. V was trimmed by 0 bases and J by 3 bases, leaving 5 bases between them. CDR1 is SGHAT, CDR2 FQNNGV, per germline. Here the CDR3 DNA reads TGTGCCAGCAGCTTAGATCCCGACACTGAAGCTTTCTTT. It codes for CASSLDPDTEAFF.

The chain couples TRBV12-3 or TRBV12-4 to TRBJ1-5; 12 nucleotides align to TRBD1. J gave up 6 bases and V 3 bases, and 6 bases lay outside the gene matches. This CDR3 spans 16 amino acids. CDR3 bases: TGTGCCAGCAGTTTTGGGACAGGGGGCGCAGGTCAGCCCCAGCATTTT. This codes for CASSFGTGGAGQPQHF.

This clonotype was recorded at least ten times. The genes are TRBV6-1 and TRBJ2-7; 10 nucleotides line up with TRBD1. CDR3 length: 16 amino acids. Germline loops: CDR1 MNHNS, CDR2 SASEGT. V dropped 1 base and J dropped 4; count of bases not matched to a gene: 7. The chain's CDR3 is CASSEEGGGQGYEQYF. CDR3 bases: TGTGCCAGCAGTGAAGAAGGTGGGGGACAGGGGTACGAGCAGTACTTC.

This clonotype appeared many times. The chain couples TRBV6-5 to TRBJ1-2, with 7 bases that match TRBD1. The CDR3 runs to 14 residues. Germline CDR1 is MNHEY and CDR2 is SVGAGI. V lost 2 bases and J lost 6; bases outside the gene matches: 6. For the CDR3, the DNA is TGTGCCAGCAGTTACGCGGCAGGGGGAAATGGCTACACCTTC. It specifies CASSYAAGGNGYTF.

This clonotype was observed many times. Here the CDR3 DNA reads TGTGCCAGCAGTTTAATCGACCGAGTCCGCGACACCATATATTTT. It translates to CASSLIDRVRDTIYF. The chain carries TRBV6-5 and TRBJ1-3; D unresolved. Trimming cost V 4 bases and J 8 bases, with 18 bases left between them. Germline V gene sequence: CDR1 MNHEY, CDR2 SVGAGI. CDR3 length equals 15 residues.

This clonotype was picked up many times. The chain employs TRBV12-3 or TRBV12-4 and TRBJ1-2, with TRBD1 matching over 7 bases. The CDR3 length is 11 residues. V shed 5 bases, J shed 8 bases, and the junction held 2 bases outside the gene matches. In DNA form, the CDR3 reads TGTGCCAGCAGTGGCAGGGGGGGCTACACCTTC. It specifies CASSGRGGYTF.

This clonotype was seen ten or more times. The chain uses TRBV11-2 and TRBJ1-6, with D perhaps matching TRBD1 (6 bases). In germline, CDR1 is SGHAT, CDR2 FQNNGV. The CDR3 totals 13 residues. V was cut by 8 bases and J by 9 bases, with 14 bases left in between. The CDR3 protein is CASGGQLGSPLHF. Written as DNA, the CDR3 is TGTGCCAGCGGAGGACAGCTAGGTTCACCCCTCCACTTT.

Only a few counts were recorded for this clonotype. Relative to the germline gene, one junction end is altered; a read error may explain this. The V gene is TRBV30, the J gene TRBJ1-1, with D possibly matching TRBD1 (5 bases). CDR1 GTSNPN and CDR2 SVGIG come from the germline V gene (reference sequence). The CDR3 runs to 14 residues. The CDR3: CVWGREGFNTEAFF. The CDR3 DNA sequence: TGTGTCTGGGGACGGGAGGGGTTTAACACTGAAGCTTTCTTT.

By its share, this clonotype is medium-sized (0.01 to 0.1%). This sequence joins TRBV12-3 or TRBV12-4 and TRBJ1-1; possibly TRBD1 for D (5 bases). V was trimmed by 6 bases and J by 1 base, leaving 12 bases between them. The CDR3 sequence is 14 residues long. CDR3 sequence: CASRDDSQNTEAFF. The DNA of the CDR3 is TGTGCCAGCAGGGACGACAGTCAGAACACTGAAGCTTTCTTT.